This T cell receptor beta chain was sequenced during a study of blood T cells in healthy people across ages. Background on the study: Through template switching, about one barcoded beta molecule was captured per two T cells, as measured in model experiments.

Next came a second PCR, run for about 7 to 12 cycles, which used a sample-barcoded 5' primer along with a J-beta primer mix. Each CDR3 protein gets one entry after TCRdb re-called the 5' RACE reads with MiXCR. This table holds hundreds of thousands of distinct CDR3 sequences, roughly two fifths found once. The sample holds many counts of this clonotype. Its antigen is unknown. Findings of the study overall: Donors of long life had a larger count of naive CD4+ cells and greater diversity than aged donors. Age brought a roughly linear fall in TCR beta diversity measured per million T cells.

The V gene lost 4 bases and the J gene lost 6 bases, with 18 bases spanning the gap. CDR3 length: 14 residues. The germline gives CDR1 SQVTM, CDR2 ANQGSEA. The V gene is TRBV29-1, the J gene TRBJ2-5; the D is unclear. This sequence originates from an elderly man in good health. Input material: blood. The DNA for the CDR3 is TGCAGCGTTGTCCCGGAGAATAGCCTGAAGACCCAGTACTTC. It codes for CSVVPENSLKTQYF.